Shown below are 8 T cell receptor beta chains from a single sample sequenced in a study of Graves' ophthalmopathy and Graves' hyperthyroidism. The TCR beta CDR3 regions underwent amplification from RNA transcripts. HTBI primers primed a first-round RT-PCR, and a second-round multiplex PCR followed. TCRdb itself ran the multiplex PCR reads through MiXCR, one entry per CDR3 protein. This sample has about 740,000 distinct CDR3 sequences, with around 40% found just once. Sequenced sample: peripheral blood. These receptors originate from an adult man with Graves' ophthalmopathy.

The CDR3 DNA is TGTGCCAGTTCAGACAGATATCAGCCCCAGTACTTC. This gives the protein CASSDRYQPQYF. V gene TRBV19 combines with J gene TRBJ2-5, with D tentatively TRBD1 (5 bases). Trimming took off 8 bases at V and 9 bases at J, with 16 bases between the two ends. The CDR3 covers 12 residues. From germline, CDR1 is LNHDA and CDR2 SQIVND (reference sequence).

This sequence joins TRBV9 and TRBJ2-6; unclear D gene. Germline values: CDR1 SGDLS, CDR2 YYNGEE. The V end lost 4 bases, the J end lost 0 bases, and 14 bases lay between the germline ends. This CDR3 has 17 residues. CDR3 loop: CASSQVTTRSGANVLTF. CDR3 nucleotides: TGTGCCAGCAGCCAAGTCACGACTCGCTCTGGGGCCAACGTCCTGACTTTC.

The chain recombines TRBV25-1 with TRBJ1-1; no clear D gene. V was cut by 3 bases and J by 0 bases, with 14 bases left in between. CDR3 size: 16 residues. CDR1 is MGHDK, CDR2 SYGVNS, per germline. The CDR3 sequence is CASSDSAGEVNTEAFF. The CDR3 DNA reads TGTGCCAGCAGTGATAGTGCCGGGGAGGTGAACACTGAAGCTTTCTTT. The whole variable domain, remainder taken from reference TRBV25-1 and TRBJ1-1, is EADIYQTPRYLVIGTGKKITLECSQTMGHDKMYWYQQDPGMELHLIHYSYGVNSTEKGDLSSESTVSRIRTEHFPLTLESARPSHTSQYLCASSDSAGEVNTEAFFGQGTRLTVV.

This clonotype was picked up many times. The chain employs TRBV10-3 and TRBJ2-5, with D unclear. The CDR3 is 14 residues long. Trimming took off 7 bases at V and 0 bases at J, with 12 bases between the two ends. CDR1 ENHRY and CDR2 SYGVKD come from the germline V gene. In DNA, the CDR3 is TGTGCCATCAACAAAGACACCGACCAAGAGACCCAGTACTTC. Translation gives CAINKDTDQETQYF.

The chain has TRBV12-3 or TRBV12-4 and TRBJ2-6; maybe TRBD1 (6 bases). The CDR3 length is 13 residues. The CDR3 reads CDRAGLGANVLTF. The CDR3, as DNA: TGTGACAGGGCAGGACTTGGGGCCAACGTCCTGACTTTC.

This clonotype showed up many times. A read error may account for a junction end that differs from germline. The chain couples TRBV7-2 to TRBJ1-5, with 8 bases lining up with TRBD1. Germline CDR1 is SGHTA and CDR2 is FQGNSA. The CDR3 consists of 13 residues. Here the CDR3 DNA reads TGCGCCAGCAGCCTAGGACAGGGCCAGCCCCAGCATTTT. Residues: CASSLGQGQPQHF.

This clonotype was recorded many times. The gene calls are TRBV11-2 and TRBJ2-7; 7 bases line up with TRBD2. This CDR3 contains 14 residues. CDR1 and CDR2 from the germline V gene are SGHAT and FQNNGV. V shed 1 base and J 2 bases; nucleotides not matched to a gene: 2. The CDR3 coding sequence is TGTGCCAGCAGCTTAGGGCTAGCGGCCTACGAGCAGTACTTC. Amino acids: CASSLGLAAYEQYF.

The sample holds a few counts of this clonotype. This chain joins TRBV14 and TRBJ1-2; 8 nucleotides match TRBD1. Trimming removed 1 base from V and 12 bases from J; junction bases left unmatched: 4. This CDR3 is built from 12 residues. Germline CDR1 and CDR2: SGHDN and FVKESK. The CDR3 region is CASSQGGQVHTF. DNA for the CDR3: TGTGCCAGCAGCCAAGGGGGACAGGTTCACACCTTC. The whole variable domain, filled in from reference TRBV14 and TRBJ1-2, reads EAGVTQFPSHSVIEKGQTVTLRCDPISGHDNLYWYRRVMGKEIKFLLHFVKESKQDESGMPNNRFLAERTGGTYSTLKVQPAELEDSGVYFCASSQGGQVHTFGSGTRLTVV.